Each of the 14 T cell receptor beta chains below was sequenced from the same sample in a study of T cell clusters in autoimmune cytopenias. One tube held mixed TRB-A and TRB-B primer pools for touch-down PCR. TCRdb reprocessed the multiplex PCR reads, with one entry per CDR3 protein and no DNA. Its clone listing holds approximately 7,000 distinct CDR3 sequences. TRB amplification used approximately 270 ng of peripheral blood genomic DNA. The data were also submitted as part of a second study, on T cell repertoires in aging, cancer and after chemotherapy.

Material: peripheral blood. The receptors stem from a human donor in good health.

According to its frequency, this clonotype is medium-sized (0.01 to 0.1%). The chain links TRBV29-1 to TRBJ2-7; TCRdb's D call of TRBD1 is untestable without DNA. The CDR3 contains 13 residues. Germline V gene lookup returns CDR1 SQVTM and CDR2 ANQGSEA. The CDR3 loop reads CSVTSGIGYEQYF.

The CDR3 is CASRLAGIGELFF. The chain has TRBV6-6 and TRBJ2-2; TCRdb's assignment of TRBD2 cannot be checked, as there is no DNA. Germline values: CDR1 MNHNY, CDR2 SVGAGI (reference sequence). The CDR3 has 13 amino acids.

The chain has TRBV11-1 and TRBJ1-3. Per the germline V gene, CDR1 is SGHAT and CDR2 is FQDESV (reference sequence). This CDR3 has 14 residues. This CDR3 reads CASSLENSGNTIYF.

This clonotype ranks as medium-sized in terms of frequency. The genes are TRBV12-3 or TRBV12-4 and TRBJ1-6; the D gene TCRdb calls, TRBD1, cannot be checked with no DNA. This CDR3 comprises 16 residues. The CDR3 spells CASSFEPGTGNSPLHF.

The J gene is TRBJ1-2, the V gene TRBV6-6; TCRdb's D gene call, TRBD1, goes unchecked for lack of DNA. The CDR3 is 14 residues long. Looked up from germline, CDR1 is MNHNY and CDR2 is SVGAGI (reference sequence). This CDR3 is CETAGTDTNYGYTF.

This CDR3 reads CASSYSNPERAYEQYF. This sequence joins TRBV6-1 and TRBJ2-7; with no DNA, the TCRdb D assignment of TRBD2 cannot be verified. The CDR3 has 16 amino acids. Per germline, CDR1 MNHNS and CDR2 SASEGT.

The chain links TRBV24-1 to TRBJ2-7. The CDR3 totals 12 residues. Germline CDR1 reads KGHDR; CDR2 reads SFDVKD. The CDR3 loop is CATSGQSYEQYF.

V gene TRBV6-2 or TRBV6-3 combines with J gene TRBJ1-4; TCRdb calls TRBD1, which cannot be checked without DNA. CDR3 length: 16 amino acids. Germline V gives CDR1 MNHEY, CDR2 SVGEGT. The CDR3 loop is CASSYGSGGGPEKLFF.

V usage is TRBV18 and J usage is TRBJ1-1. Germline values: CDR1 KGHSH, CDR2 LQKENI. The CDR3 has 11 residues. The chain's CDR3 is CASSGKSEAFF.

V gene TRBV10-3 combines with J gene TRBJ1-5. CDR1 is ENHRY, CDR2 SYGVKD, per germline. The CDR3 loop spans 12 amino acids. CDR3 region: CAISEGLQPQHF.

This chain joins TRBV4-3 and TRBJ1-4; the D call of TRBD1 rests on TCRdb alone, since no DNA is present to check it. Germline V gives CDR1 LGHNA, CDR2 YSLEER. This CDR3 is built from 15 residues. The CDR3 spells CASSQDPGMREKLFF.

The V and J genes are TRBV4-2 and TRBJ2-2. The germline CDR1 and CDR2 sequences are LGHNA and YNFKEQ. The CDR3 totals 15 residues. The CDR3 protein is CASSHVGQTTGELFF.

This clonotype shows up as medium-sized (0.01 to 0.1%) by frequency. The J gene is TRBJ1-2, the V gene TRBV12-3 or TRBV12-4; as DNA is missing, the TRBD1 call by TCRdb cannot be tested. The CDR3 is made up of 12 amino acids. The CDR3 spells CASTLGIYGYTF.

V and J are TRBV24-1 and TRBJ1-2; the D call of TRBD1 rests on TCRdb alone, since no DNA is present to check it. Germline V CDR1 and CDR2: KGHDR, SFDVKD. CDR3 length: 16 residues. The CDR3 reads CATSPTGTGGSGGYTF.